This is a list of T cell receptor beta chains from one sample in a study of immune cell composition in non-small cell lung cancer. Generated by immunoSEQ multiplex PCR, the TCRdb table keeps only in-frame clones and is missing some. The table has several thousand clones, about 77% seen once; the top ten hold about 15%. The sequenced sample consisted of lung tumor tissue. These receptors all come from a human donor with non-small cell lung cancer. Both conserved end residues are part of each CDR3. D genes are given only for firm matches. Not every row has a clone size; where given, it reads once, few, many or a size class.

. TRBD2 16 TRBJ2-3 TRBV5-4 CASSLTSGSFTDTQYF TGTGCCAGCAGCCTTACTAGCGGGAGCTTCACAGATACGCAGTATTTT
few . 14 TRBJ2-1 TRBV5-4 CASSLVGGRNEQFF TGTGCCAGCAGCTTGGTCGGGGGACGCAATGAGCAGTTCTTC
. TRBD1 15 TRBJ1-1 TRBV5-1 CASSLFRGPNTEAFF TGCGCCAGCAGCTTATTCAGGGGGCCGAACACTGAAGCTTTCTTT
. TRBD2 15 TRBJ2-5 TRBV18 CASSPPSGTQETQYF TGTGCCAGCTCACCGCCTAGCGGGACCCAAGAGACCCAGTACTTC
once . 16 TRBJ2-6 TRBV4-2 CASSQERGSGANVLTF TGTGCCAGCAGCCAAGAACGGGGCTCTGGGGCCAACGTCCTGACTTTC
. TRBD2 14 TRBJ2-5 TRBV7-8 CASSLNSGSETQYF TGTGCCAGCAGCTTAAACAGCGGGAGTGAGACCCAGTACTTC
. TRBD1 14 TRBJ2-5 TRBV10-3 CAISVTGGEETQYF TGTGCCATCAGTGTGACAGGGGGCGAAGAGACCCAGTACTTC
. TRBD1 15 TRBJ2-7 TRBV6-4 CASKGDRIPSYEQYF TGTGCCAGCAAGGGGGACAGGATCCCCTCCTACGAGCAGTACTTC
. . 15 TRBJ1-1 TRBV6-5 CASTPTASLHTEAFF TGTGCCAGCACCCCGACAGCGAGCTTACACACTGAAGCTTTCTTT
. TRBD1 16 TRBJ2-3 TRBV9 CASAPLAGGGTDTQYF TGTGCCAGCGCCCCCCTCGCAGGGGGTGGGACAGATACGCAGTATTTT
. TRBD1 15 TRBJ1-2 TRBV5-1 CASSLDRAHNYGYTF TGCGCCAGCAGCTTAGACAGGGCTCATAACTATGGCTACACCTTC
. . 13 TRBJ1-2 TRBV19 CASTRGGAYGYTF TGTGCCAGTACCCGGGGGGGCGCCTATGGCTACACCTTC
few . 13 TRBJ2-7 TRBV6-1 CATSLTWGVEQYF TGTGCCACCTCCCTGACCTGGGGGGTCGAGCAGTACTTC